What follows are 9 T cell receptor beta chains derived from one specimen sequenced in a study of CD8+ T cells in alopecia areata. Investigators isolated RNA and reverse transcribed it into cDNA to act as the sequencing template. TCRdb keeps only in-frame clones here, not all; method: immunoSEQ multiplex PCR. This sample carries some 240,000 clones, about 53% of them seen once, and the ten largest clones take 0.45%. This material consisted of CD4+ T cells sorted from blood, taken at week 0. The origin of the receptors is a human donor with alopecia areata.

This clone appeared a few times. V is TRBV6-1 and J is TRBJ2-7; D uncertain. CDR3 length: 12 amino acids. V was trimmed by 2 bases and J by 4 bases, leaving 6 bases between them. The V gene's germline CDR1 is MNHNS and CDR2 SASEGT. Here the CDR3 reads CASSERAYEQYF. The DNA of the CDR3 is TGTGCCAGCAGTGAAAGGGCTTACGAGCAGTACTTC.

J is TRBJ1-2 and V is TRBV4-2; 8 nucleotides match TRBD1. J lost 4 bases, V lost 0 bases, and 10 bases had no gene match. In germline, CDR1 is LGHNA, CDR2 YNFKEQ. The CDR3 sequence is 17 residues long. The CDR3 protein is CASSQDPGQGSGYGYTF. CDR3 nucleotide sequence: TGTGCCAGCAGCCAAGACCCAGGACAGGGCTCAGGCTATGGCTACACCTTC.

This clone has a single count. The chain joins TRBV19 to TRBJ2-7; D possibly corresponds to TRBD1 (6 bases). V lost 3 bases and J 3 bases, leaving 12 bases between the germline ends. Germline assignment: CDR1 LNHDA and CDR2 SQIVND (reference sequence). This CDR3 has 14 amino acids. The CDR3 DNA reads as TGTGCCAGTAGTATCGTAGACAGGATCTACGAGCAGTACTTC. This encodes CASSIVDRIYEQYF.

This clone occurred a few times. CDR3 coding DNA: TGCAGCGTTGATACCAGACAGGGGTTGCGGACTGAAGCTTTCTTT. Translation gives CSVDTRQGLRTEAFF. J is TRBJ1-1 and V is TRBV29-1; TRBD1 matches at 8 bases. The V gene's germline CDR1 is SQVTM and CDR2 ANQGSEA. V was pared by 3 bases and J by 5 bases, with 11 bases of the junction left unmatched. The CDR3 is 15 amino acids.

This chain links TRBV29-1 with TRBJ1-5; D remains unclear. Germline V gene lookup returns CDR1 SQVTM and CDR2 ANQGSEA. V was shortened by 6 bases and J by 0 bases, with 6 bases between the two germline ends. The CDR3 runs to 12 residues. The CDR3 DNA is TGCAGCGTGCAGCTTAGCAATCAGCCCCAGCATTTT. This codes for CSVQLSNQPQHF. Full variable domain (rest looked up from reference TRBV29-1 and TRBJ1-5): SAVISQKPSRDICQRGTSLTIQCQVDSQVTMMFWYRQQPGQSLTLIATANQGSEATYESGFVIDKFPISRPNLTFSTLTVSNMSPEDSSIYLCSVQLSNQPQHFGDGTRLSIL.

The rearrangement uses TRBV30 and TRBJ1-4; maybe TRBD1 (5 bases). Germline-derived CDR1 and CDR2 are GTSNPN and SVGIG (reference sequence). The V end lost 2 bases, the J end lost 8 bases, and 18 bases lay between the germline ends. The CDR3 has 15 residues. Here the CDR3 reads CAWSRGRLPDEKLFF. The CDR3 coding sequence is TGTGCCTGGAGTAGGGGAAGGCTGCCGGACGAAAAACTGTTTTTT.

The CDR3 spells CSVEPSTGANVLTF. As DNA, the CDR3 is TGCAGCGTTGAGCCCTCTACGGGGGCCAACGTCCTGACTTTC. The chain links TRBV29-1 to TRBJ2-6; D is unclear. Germline lookup yields CDR1 SQVTM and CDR2 ANQGSEA. The CDR3 spans 14 residues. Trimming took off 3 bases at V and 4 bases at J, with 10 bases between the two ends.

V gene TRBV29-1 combines with J gene TRBJ1-2; D perhaps matches TRBD1 (6 bases). CDR3 length equals 13 residues. Trimming took 4 bases from V and 2 from J, leaving 11 bases between them. CDR1 is SQVTM, CDR2 ANQGSEA, per germline. The CDR3 loop is CSVVDRRNYGYTF. CDR3 coding DNA: TGCAGCGTTGTAGACAGGAGAAACTATGGCTACACCTTC. Based on the CDR3 plus reference TRBV29-1 and TRBJ1-2, the full variable domain is SAVISQKPSRDICQRGTSLTIQCQVDSQVTMMFWYRQQPGQSLTLIATANQGSEATYESGFVIDKFPISRPNLTFSTLTVSNMSPEDSSIYLCSVVDRRNYGYTFGSGTRLTVV.

This chain uses TRBV4-2 with TRBJ2-7, with 8 bases aligning to TRBD2. Germline V lookup: CDR1 LGHNA, CDR2 YNFKEQ. V was clipped by 0 bases and J by 3 bases; unmatched bases: 7. This CDR3 has 16 amino acids. CDR3 nucleotide sequence: TGTGCCAGCAGCCAAGATTGGAGCGGGGGCGGCTACGAGCAGTACTTC. Amino acids: CASSQDWSGGGYEQYF.